What follows is one TCR beta chain and its context. Some clones are missing from TCRdb's copy, which holds only in-frame ones; the method was immunoSEQ multiplex PCR. The sample holds around 240,000 clones, 86% seen once. The data originate from a study of blood T cell repertoires in COVID-19. The V end was cut by 3 bases, the J end by 0 bases, with 10 bases between. Germline values: CDR1 SGHRS, CDR2 YFSETQ. The CDR3 has 14 residues. The chain employs TRBV5-1 and TRBJ2-7; D is perhaps TRBD2 (6 bases). This clonotype originated in a woman in her forties or fifties who had recovered from COVID-19. What was sequenced was PBMCs or T cells enriched from blood (not recorded which). This CDR3 is CASSWDSSSYEQYF. The CDR3 nucleotides are TGCGCCAGCAGCTGGGACTCCTCCTCCTACGAGCAGTACTTC.